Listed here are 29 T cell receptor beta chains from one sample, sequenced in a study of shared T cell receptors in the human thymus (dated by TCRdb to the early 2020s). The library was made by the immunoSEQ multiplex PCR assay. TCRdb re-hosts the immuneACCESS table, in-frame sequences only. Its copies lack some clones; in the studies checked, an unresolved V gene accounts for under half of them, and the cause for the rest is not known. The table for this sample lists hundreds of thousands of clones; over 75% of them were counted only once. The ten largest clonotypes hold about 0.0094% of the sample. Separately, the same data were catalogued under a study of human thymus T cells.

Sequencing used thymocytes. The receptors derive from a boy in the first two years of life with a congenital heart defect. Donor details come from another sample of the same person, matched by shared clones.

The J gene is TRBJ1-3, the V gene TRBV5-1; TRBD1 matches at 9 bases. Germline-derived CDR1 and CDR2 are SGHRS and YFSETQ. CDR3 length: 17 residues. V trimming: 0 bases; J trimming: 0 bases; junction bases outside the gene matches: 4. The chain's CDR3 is CASSLVRQGDSGNTIYF. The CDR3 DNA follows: TGCGCCAGCAGCTTGGTGCGACAGGGGGACTCTGGAAACACCATATATTTT.

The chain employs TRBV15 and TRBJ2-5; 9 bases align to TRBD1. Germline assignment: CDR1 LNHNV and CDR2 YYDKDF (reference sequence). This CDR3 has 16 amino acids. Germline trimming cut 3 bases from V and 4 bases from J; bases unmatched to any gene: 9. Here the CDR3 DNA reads TGTGCCACCAGCAGCCGCCACAGGGGGCGGGGAGAGACCCAGTACTTC. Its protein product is CATSSRHRGRGETQYF.

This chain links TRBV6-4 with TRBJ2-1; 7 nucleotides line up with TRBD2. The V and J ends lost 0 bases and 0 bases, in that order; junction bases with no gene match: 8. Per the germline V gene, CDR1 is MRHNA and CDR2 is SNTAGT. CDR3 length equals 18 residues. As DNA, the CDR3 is TGTGCCAGCAGTGACTCTTTTGTGGTAGCGGGCTCCTACAATGAGCAGTTCTTC. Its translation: CASSDSFVVAGSYNEQFF.

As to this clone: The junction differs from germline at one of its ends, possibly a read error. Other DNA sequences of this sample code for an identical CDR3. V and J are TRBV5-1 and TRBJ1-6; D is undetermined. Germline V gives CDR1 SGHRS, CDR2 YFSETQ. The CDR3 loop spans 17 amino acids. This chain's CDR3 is CASSLSEAPTKNSPLHF. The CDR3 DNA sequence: TGCGCCAGCAGCTTGAGCGAGGCCCCAACGAAGAATTCCCCCCTCCACTTT.

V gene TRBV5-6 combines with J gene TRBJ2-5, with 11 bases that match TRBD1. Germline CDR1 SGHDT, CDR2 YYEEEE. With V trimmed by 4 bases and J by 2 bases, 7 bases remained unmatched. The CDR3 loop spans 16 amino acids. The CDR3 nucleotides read TGTGCCAGCAGCAGTGTCGGACAGGGGGCTCAAGAGACCCAGTACTTC. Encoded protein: CASSSVGQGAQETQYF.

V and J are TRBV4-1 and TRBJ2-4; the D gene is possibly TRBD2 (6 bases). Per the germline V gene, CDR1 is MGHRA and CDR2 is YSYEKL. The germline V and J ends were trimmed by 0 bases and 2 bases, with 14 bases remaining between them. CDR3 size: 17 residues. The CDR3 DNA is TGCGCCAGCAGCCAAGATCCCAGCGCGGGGACCAAAAACATTCAGTACTTC. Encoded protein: CASSQDPSAGTKNIQYF.

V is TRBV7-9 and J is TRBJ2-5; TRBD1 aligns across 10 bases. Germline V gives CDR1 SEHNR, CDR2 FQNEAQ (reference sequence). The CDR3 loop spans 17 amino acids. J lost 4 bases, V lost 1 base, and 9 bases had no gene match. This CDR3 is CASSLEPDRGQRETQYF. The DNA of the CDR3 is TGTGCCAGCAGCTTAGAACCCGACAGGGGGCAGAGAGAGACCCAGTACTTC.

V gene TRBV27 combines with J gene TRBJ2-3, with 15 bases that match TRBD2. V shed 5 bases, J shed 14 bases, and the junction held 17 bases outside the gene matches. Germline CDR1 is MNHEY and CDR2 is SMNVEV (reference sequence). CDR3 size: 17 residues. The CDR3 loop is CASSPPRTSGRAVDRYF. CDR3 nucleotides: TGTGCCAGCAGTCCACCCCGGACTAGCGGGAGGGCCGTTGATCGGTATTTT.

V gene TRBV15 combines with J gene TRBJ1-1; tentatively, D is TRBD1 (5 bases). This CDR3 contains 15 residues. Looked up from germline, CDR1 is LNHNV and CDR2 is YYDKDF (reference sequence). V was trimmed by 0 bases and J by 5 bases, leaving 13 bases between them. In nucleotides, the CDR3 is TGTGCCACCAGCAGAGATCATCAGGGTGGGACTGAAGCTTTCTTT. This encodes CATSRDHQGGTEAFF.

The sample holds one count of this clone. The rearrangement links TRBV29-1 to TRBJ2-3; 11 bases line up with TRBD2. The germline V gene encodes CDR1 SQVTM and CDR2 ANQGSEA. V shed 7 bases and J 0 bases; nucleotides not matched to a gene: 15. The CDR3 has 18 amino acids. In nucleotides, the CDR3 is TGCAGCGCCCATAATAGCGGGAGGGCCTTCGCCAGCACAGATACGCAGTATTTT. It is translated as CSAHNSGRAFASTDTQYF.

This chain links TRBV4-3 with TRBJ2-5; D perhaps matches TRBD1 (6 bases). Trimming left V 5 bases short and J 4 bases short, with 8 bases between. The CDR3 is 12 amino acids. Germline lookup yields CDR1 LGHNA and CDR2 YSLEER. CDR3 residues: CASSGQRETQYF. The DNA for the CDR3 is TGCGCCAGCAGCGGACAGAGAGAGACCCAGTACTTC.

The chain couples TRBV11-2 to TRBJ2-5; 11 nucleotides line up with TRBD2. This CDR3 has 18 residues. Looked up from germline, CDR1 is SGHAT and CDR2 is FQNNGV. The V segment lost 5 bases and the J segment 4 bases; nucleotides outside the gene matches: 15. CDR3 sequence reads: CASSPPPRLAGIVETQYF. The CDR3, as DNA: TGTGCCAGCAGCCCGCCCCCCCGACTAGCGGGAATAGTAGAGACCCAGTACTTC. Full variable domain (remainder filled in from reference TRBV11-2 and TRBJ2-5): EAGVAQSPRYKIIEKRQSVAFWCNPISGHATLYWYQQILGQGPKLLIQFQNNGVVDDSQLPKDRFSAERLKGVDSTLKIQPAKLEDSAVYLCASSPPPRLAGIVETQYFGPGTRLLVL.

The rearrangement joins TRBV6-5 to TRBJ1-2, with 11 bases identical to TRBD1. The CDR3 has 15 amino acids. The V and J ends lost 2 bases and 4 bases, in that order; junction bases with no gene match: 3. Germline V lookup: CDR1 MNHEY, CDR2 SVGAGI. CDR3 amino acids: CASSYGQGAGYGYTF. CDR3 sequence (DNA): TGTGCCAGCAGTTACGGACAGGGGGCCGGCTATGGCTACACCTTC.

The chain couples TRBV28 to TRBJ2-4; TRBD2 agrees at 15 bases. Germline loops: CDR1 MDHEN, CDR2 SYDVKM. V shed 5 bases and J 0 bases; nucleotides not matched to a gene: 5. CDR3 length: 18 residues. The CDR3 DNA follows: TGTGCCAGCAGTCTCTGGACTAGCGGGAGGGTAGCCAAAAACATTCAGTACTTC. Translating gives CASSLWTSGRVAKNIQYF.

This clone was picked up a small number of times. CDR3 sequence: CASSGWQGTADTQYF. DNA for the CDR3: TGTGCCAGCAGTGGGTGGCAGGGGACCGCAGATACGCAGTATTTT. The rearrangement joins TRBV2 to TRBJ2-3; tentative D call: TRBD1 (6 bases). CDR3 length equals 15 residues. Trimming removed 4 bases at V and 4 bases at J, with 15 bases between. From germline, CDR1 is SNHLY and CDR2 FYNNEI.

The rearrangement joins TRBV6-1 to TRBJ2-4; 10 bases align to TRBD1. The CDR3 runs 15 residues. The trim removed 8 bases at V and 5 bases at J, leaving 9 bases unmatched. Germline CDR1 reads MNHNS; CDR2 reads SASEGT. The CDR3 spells CASRSDRGYENIQYF. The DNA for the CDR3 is TGTGCCAGCCGATCGGACAGGGGGTACGAAAACATTCAGTACTTC.

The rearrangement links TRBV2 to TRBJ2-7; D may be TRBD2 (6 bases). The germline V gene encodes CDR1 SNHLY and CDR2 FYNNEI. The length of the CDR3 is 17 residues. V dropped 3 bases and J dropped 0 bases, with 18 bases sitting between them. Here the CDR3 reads CASSEPSSGDLSYEQYF. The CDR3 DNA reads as TGTGCCAGCAGTGAGCCGTCATCGGGAGATCTCTCCTACGAGCAGTACTTC.

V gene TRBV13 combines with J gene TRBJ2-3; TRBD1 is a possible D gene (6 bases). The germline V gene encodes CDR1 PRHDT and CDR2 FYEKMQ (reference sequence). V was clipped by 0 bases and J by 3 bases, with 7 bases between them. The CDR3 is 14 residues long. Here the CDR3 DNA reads TGTGCCAGCAGCTTAGGGGGGGCGACAGATACGCAGTATTTT. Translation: CASSLGGATDTQYF.

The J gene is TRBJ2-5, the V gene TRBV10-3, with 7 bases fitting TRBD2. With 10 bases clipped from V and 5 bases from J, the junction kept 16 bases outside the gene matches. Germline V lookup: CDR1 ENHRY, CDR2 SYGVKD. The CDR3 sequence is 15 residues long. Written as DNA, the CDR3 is TGTGCCACCAAACCCCCGGGCCCGCGGGAGGAGACCCAGTACTTC. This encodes CATKPPGPREETQYF.

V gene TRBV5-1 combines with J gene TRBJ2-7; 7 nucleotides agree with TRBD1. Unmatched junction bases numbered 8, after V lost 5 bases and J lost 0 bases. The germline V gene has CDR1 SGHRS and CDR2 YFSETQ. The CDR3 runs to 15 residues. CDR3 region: CASSPDRKSSYEQYF. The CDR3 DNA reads TGCGCCAGCAGTCCGGACAGGAAAAGCTCCTACGAGCAGTACTTC. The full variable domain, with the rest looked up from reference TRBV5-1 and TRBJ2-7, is KAGVTQTPRYLIKTRGQQVTLSCSPISGHRSVSWYQQTPGQGLQFLFEYFSETQRNKGNFPGRFSGRQFSNSRSEMNVSTLELGDSALYLCASSPDRKSSYEQYFGPGTRLTVT.

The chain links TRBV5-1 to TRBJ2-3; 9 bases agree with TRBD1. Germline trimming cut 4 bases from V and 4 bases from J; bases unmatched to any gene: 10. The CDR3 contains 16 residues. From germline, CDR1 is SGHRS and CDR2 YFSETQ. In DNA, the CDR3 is TGCGCCAGCAGCGTACAGCCGGGACAGGGCCCAGATACGCAGTATTTT. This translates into CASSVQPGQGPDTQYF.

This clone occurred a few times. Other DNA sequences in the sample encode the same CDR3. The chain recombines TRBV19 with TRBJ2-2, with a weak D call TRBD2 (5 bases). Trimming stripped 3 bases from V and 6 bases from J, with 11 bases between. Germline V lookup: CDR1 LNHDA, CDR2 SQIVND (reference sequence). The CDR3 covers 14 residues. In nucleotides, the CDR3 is TGTGCCAGTAGTATTGGGCTAGCCTCCGGGGAGCTGTTTTTT. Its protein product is CASSIGLASGELFF.

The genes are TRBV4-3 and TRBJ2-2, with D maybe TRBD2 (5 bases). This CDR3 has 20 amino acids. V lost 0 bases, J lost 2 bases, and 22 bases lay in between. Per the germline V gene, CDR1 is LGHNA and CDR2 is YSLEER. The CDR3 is CASSQDFADSHLGNTGELFF. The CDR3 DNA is TGCGCCAGCAGCCAAGATTTTGCGGACTCCCATTTGGGAAACACCGGGGAGCTGTTTTTT.

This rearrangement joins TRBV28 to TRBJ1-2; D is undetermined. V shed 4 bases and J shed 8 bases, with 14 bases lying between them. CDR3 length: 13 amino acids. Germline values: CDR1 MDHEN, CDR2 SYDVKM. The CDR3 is CASSYPGGEGYTF. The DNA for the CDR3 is TGTGCCAGCAGTTATCCCGGAGGTGAGGGCTACACCTTC.

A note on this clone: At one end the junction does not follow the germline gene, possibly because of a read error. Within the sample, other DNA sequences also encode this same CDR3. The CDR3 protein is CASSGAGNSPLHF. The DNA for the CDR3 is TGTGCCAGCAGTGGGGCCGGAAATTCCCCCCTCCACTTT. The chain uses TRBV28 and TRBJ1-6; D may be TRBD1 (5 bases). Germline V gene lookup returns CDR1 MDHEN and CDR2 SYDVKM. This CDR3 comprises 13 residues.

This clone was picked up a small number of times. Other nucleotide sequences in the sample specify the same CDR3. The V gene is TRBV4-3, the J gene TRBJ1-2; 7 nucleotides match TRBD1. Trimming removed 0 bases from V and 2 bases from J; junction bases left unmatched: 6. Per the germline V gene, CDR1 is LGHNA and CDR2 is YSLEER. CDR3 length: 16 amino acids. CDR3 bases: TGCGCCAGCAGCCAAGATCGGACAGGCCGCAACTATGGCTACACCTTC. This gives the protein CASSQDRTGRNYGYTF.

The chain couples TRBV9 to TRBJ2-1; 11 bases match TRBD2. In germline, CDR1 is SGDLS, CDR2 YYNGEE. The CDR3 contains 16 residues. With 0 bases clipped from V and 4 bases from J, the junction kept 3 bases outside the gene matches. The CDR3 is CASSVVSSGRYNEQFF. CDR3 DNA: TGTGCCAGCAGCGTAGTGTCTAGCGGGAGGTACAATGAGCAGTTCTTC.

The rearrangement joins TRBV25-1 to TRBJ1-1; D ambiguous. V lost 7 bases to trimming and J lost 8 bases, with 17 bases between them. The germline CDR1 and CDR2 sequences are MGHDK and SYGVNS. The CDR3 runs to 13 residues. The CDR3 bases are TGTGCCAGCACTATAAAGGGAGAATTCGAAGCTTTCTTT. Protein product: CASTIKGEFEAFF.

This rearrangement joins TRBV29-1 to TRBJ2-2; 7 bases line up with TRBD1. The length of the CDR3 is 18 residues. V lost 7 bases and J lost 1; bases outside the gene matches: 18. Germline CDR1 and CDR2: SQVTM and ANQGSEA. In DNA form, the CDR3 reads TGCAGCGCCAAGGGGGCCGGTAGGCCTATAGGGAACACCGGGGAGCTGTTTTTT. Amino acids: CSAKGAGRPIGNTGELFF.